Following are 27 T cell receptor beta chains from one sample sequenced in a study of neoadjuvant anti-PD-1 for oral cavity cancer. Sequencing was performed with immunoSEQ multiplex PCR; in TCRdb, only in-frame clones are kept and a portion is missing. Of roughly 14,000 clones listed, around 74% are singletons. Time point noted: after neoadjuvant nivolumab, at surgical resection. Here the sequenced sample was PBMCs, taken after nivolumab (anti-PD-1) treatment. All receptors come from a person aged 35-79 years with oral cavity squamous cell carcinoma.

V gene TRBV25-1 combines with J gene TRBJ2-7; D is undetermined. There are 14 residues in the CDR3. Trimming pared 4 bases from V and 7 bases from J, leaving 17 bases between. Germline V gene data show CDR1 as MGHDK and CDR2 as SYGVNS. The CDR3 nucleotides read TGTGCCAGCAGTGCGCTCGGCGAAACTTTGGAGCAGTACTTC. Protein sequence: CASSALGETLEQYF.

The chain joins TRBV5-1 to TRBJ2-7, with D possibly matching TRBD2 (6 bases). CDR3 size: 14 residues. V was trimmed by 4 bases and J by 6 bases, leaving 17 bases between them. From germline, CDR1 is SGHRS and CDR2 YFSETQ. The CDR3 nucleotides are TGCGCCAGCAGCCTCCCATCGACTAGTCGCGAGCAGTACTTC. It is translated as CASSLPSTSREQYF.

V usage is TRBV14 and J usage is TRBJ2-3; the D is unclear. The CDR3 sequence is 12 residues long. Germline-derived CDR1 and CDR2 are SGHDN and FVKESK. Trimming cost V 5 bases and J 4 bases, with 7 bases left between them. This CDR3 is CASSIYADTQYF. For the CDR3, the DNA is TGTGCCAGCAGCATTTACGCAGATACGCAGTATTTT.

V gene TRBV5-6 combines with J gene TRBJ1-2; 8 bases line up with TRBD1. The CDR3 has 13 residues. Looked up from germline, CDR1 is SGHDT and CDR2 is YYEEEE. V was clipped by 4 bases and J by 8 bases; unmatched bases: 7. The CDR3 bases are TGTGCCAGCAGCCGGGACAGGAATTCCGGCTACACCTTC. Residues: CASSRDRNSGYTF.

This chain links TRBV7-9 with TRBJ1-3, with D unresolved. The CDR3 length is 13 residues. Trimming removed 11 bases at V and 5 bases at J, with 16 bases between. Germline V gene sequence: CDR1 SEHNR, CDR2 FQNEAQ (reference sequence). This CDR3 is CAGLDVWRNTIYF. The DNA of the CDR3 is TGTGCCGGATTGGACGTATGGAGAAACACCATATATTTT. Variable domain in full (rest from reference TRBV7-9 and TRBJ1-3): DTGVSQNPRHKITKRGQNVTFRCDPISEHNRLYWYRQTLGQGPEFLTYFQNEAQLEKSRLLSDRFSAERPKGSFSTLEIQRTEQGDSAMYLCAGLDVWRNTIYFGEGSWLTVV.

V is TRBV2 and J is TRBJ1-3, with D possibly TRBD1 on 6 matching bases. Germline CDR1 is SNHLY and CDR2 is FYNNEI. CDR3 size: 14 residues. The V end was cut by 1 base, the J end by 7 bases, with 11 bases between. CDR3 bases: TGTGCCAGCAGTGAAGACAGGGTGGGGAACACCATATATTTT. Its protein is CASSEDRVGNTIYF.

This sequence joins TRBV29-1 and TRBJ1-1; 7 nucleotides align to TRBD1. V was pared by 5 bases and J by 0 bases, with 3 bases of the junction left unmatched. CDR1 SQVTM and CDR2 ANQGSEA come from the germline V gene. The CDR3 sequence is 13 residues long. The CDR3 sequence: CSVFRGMNTEAFF. The CDR3 coding sequence is TGCAGCGTTTTCAGGGGGATGAACACTGAAGCTTTCTTT.

This rearrangement joins TRBV11-2 to TRBJ2-7; 7 bases fit TRBD2. The CDR3 spans 15 residues. V shed 5 bases and J 2 bases; nucleotides not matched to a gene: 9. Germline CDR1 SGHAT, CDR2 FQNNGV. Written as DNA, the CDR3 is TGTGCCAGCAGCCCGAGTTCTAGCGGCGCCTACGAGCAGTACTTC. Translated: CASSPSSSGAYEQYF.

This clone was seen a few times. This chain links TRBV4-2 with TRBJ2-2, with 10 bases matching TRBD2. The CDR3 runs 19 residues. The V and J ends lost 0 bases and 7 bases, in that order; junction bases with no gene match: 14. Germline V gene data show CDR1 as LGHNA and CDR2 as YNFKEQ. Here the CDR3 reads CASSQDLGWASGSGGELFF. In DNA form, the CDR3 reads TGTGCCAGCAGCCAAGATTTGGGATGGGCTAGCGGGAGTGGCGGGGAGCTGTTTTTT.

This clone was picked up one time. V is TRBV19 and J is TRBJ2-5; D gene uncertain. Trimming removed 4 bases at V and 3 bases at J, with 12 bases between. This CDR3 spans 14 amino acids. The germline V gene has CDR1 LNHDA and CDR2 SQIVND (reference sequence). CDR3 protein: CASSTPGQEETQYF. In DNA, the CDR3 is TGTGCCAGTAGTACACCGGGCCAAGAAGAGACCCAGTACTTC.

The chain carries TRBV10-2 and TRBJ2-7; TRBD2 matches 7 bases. This CDR3 contains 13 residues. Germline CDR1 reads WSHSY; CDR2 reads SAAADI. V shed 8 bases and J 0 bases; nucleotides not matched to a gene: 4. DNA for the CDR3: TGCGCCAGCGGGCGGGAGTCCTCCTACGAGCAGTACTTC. The encoded protein is CASGRESSYEQYF.

The chain recombines TRBV29-1 with TRBJ2-7, with D unresolved. CDR1 is SQVTM and CDR2 is ANQGSEA in the germline V gene. CDR3 length: 14 residues. The V end lost 4 bases, the J end lost 5 bases, and 18 bases lay between the germline ends. CDR3 DNA: TGCAGCGTTGTCGTGCGGTCCCGGATGGACGAGCAGTACTTC. Translation gives CSVVVRSRMDEQYF.

The gene calls are TRBV28 and TRBJ1-5, with 9 bases aligning to TRBD1. CDR3 length: 15 residues. From germline, CDR1 is MDHEN and CDR2 SYDVKM. V was clipped by 5 bases and J by 5 bases; unmatched bases: 7. The chain's CDR3 is CASSEQGAGHQPQHF. The CDR3 nucleotides are TGTGCCAGCAGTGAACAGGGGGCGGGTCATCAGCCCCAGCATTTT. The full variable domain, rest sourced from reference TRBV28 and TRBJ1-5, is DVKVTQSSRYLVKRTGEKVFLECVQDMDHENMFWYRQDPGLGLRLIYFSYDVKMKEKGDIPEGYSVSREKKERFSLILESASTNQTSMYLCASSEQGAGHQPQHFGDGTRLSIL.

The CDR3 DNA sequence: TGTGCCAGCAGTGCAGGGGGAAACGAGCAGTACTTC. Its protein is CASSAGGNEQYF. This chain connects TRBV6-1 to TRBJ2-7; 7 bases align to TRBD1. From germline, CDR1 is MNHNS and CDR2 SASEGT. The CDR3 length is 12 residues. After removal of 4 bases from V and 5 bases from J, the junction contained 2 bases not matched to a gene.

The chain couples TRBV16 to TRBJ2-5, with a possible D match to TRBD2 (6 bases). This CDR3 is built from 15 residues. Germline CDR1 KGHSY, CDR2 FQNENV. Trimming took 2 bases from V and 2 from J, leaving 12 bases between them. CDR3 in amino acids: CASSQGRGRQETQYF. CDR3 nucleotides: TGTGCCAGCAGCCAAGGGCGGGGACGTCAAGAGACCCAGTACTTC. Using reference TRBV16 and TRBJ2-5 for the parts outside the CDR3, the full variable domain is GEEVAQTPKHLVRGEGQKAKLYCAPIKGHSYVFWYQQVLKNEFKFLISFQNENVFDETGMPKERFSAKCLPNSPCSLEIQATKLEDSAVYFCASSQGRGRQETQYFGPGTRLLVL.

This chain uses TRBV5-8 with TRBJ2-7; possible D gene TRBD1, 5 bases. This CDR3 spans 15 amino acids. Germline loops: CDR1 SGHTS, CDR2 YDEGEE. V dropped 4 bases and J dropped 0 bases, with 14 bases sitting between them. The CDR3 is CASSVHRIHSYEQYF. The CDR3 DNA reads TGTGCCAGCAGCGTTCACAGGATCCACTCCTACGAGCAGTACTTC.

V gene TRBV6-5 combines with J gene TRBJ1-5; TRBD1 is a possible D gene (6 bases). This CDR3 region has 14 residues. CDR1 and CDR2 (germline): MNHEY, SVGAGI. V dropped 5 bases and J dropped 3 bases, with 11 bases sitting between them. Here the CDR3 DNA reads TGTGCCAGCAGTCCGGGACATACCAATCAGCCCCAGCATTTT. Its translation: CASSPGHTNQPQHF.

This chain connects TRBV5-1 to TRBJ2-5; no clear D. Germline V gives CDR1 SGHRS, CDR2 YFSETQ. Between the trimmed V and J ends, which lost 4 bases and 1 base, there was a span of 5 bases. The CDR3 runs 12 residues. As DNA, the CDR3 is TGCGCCAGCAGCCTTCCCCAAGAGACCCAGTACTTC. As protein: CASSLPQETQYF.

The J gene is TRBJ2-7, the V gene TRBV4-1; TRBD2 is a possible D gene (5 bases). Germline lookup yields CDR1 MGHRA and CDR2 YSYEKL. Trimming stripped 1 base from V and 6 bases from J, with 10 bases between. This CDR3 has 13 residues. CDR3 loop: CASSQAGTVEQYF. In nucleotides, the CDR3 is TGCGCCAGCAGCCAAGCGGGAACCGTCGAGCAGTACTTC.

J is TRBJ2-7 and V is TRBV5-6; D possibly uses TRBD1 or TRBD2 (6 bases each). CDR1 and CDR2 (germline): SGHDT, YYEEEE. V was pared by 4 bases and J by 4 bases, with 15 bases between. The CDR3 is made up of 14 amino acids. The CDR3 region is CASSRGGPGYEQYF. CDR3 nucleotides: TGTGCCAGCAGCCGTGGGGGGCCAGGGTACGAGCAGTACTTC. Looking up the rest from reference TRBV5-6 and TRBJ2-7 gives the full variable domain: DAGVTQSPTHLIKTRGQQVTLRCSPKSGHDTVSWYQQALGQGPQFIFQYYEEEERQRGNFPDRFSGHQFPNYSSELNVNALLLGDSALYLCASSRGGPGYEQYFGPGTRLTVT.

The V call is TRBV19, the J call TRBJ1-1, with D unclear. Trimming stripped 5 bases from V and 3 bases from J, with 10 bases between. CDR3 size: 13 residues. Germline values: CDR1 LNHDA, CDR2 SQIVND (reference sequence). This CDR3 reads CASSLTRDTEAFF. In DNA, the CDR3 is TGTGCCAGTAGTTTGACTCGGGACACTGAAGCTTTCTTT.

The rearrangement uses TRBV11-2 and TRBJ1-1; unclear D gene. V was shortened by 1 base and J by 7 bases, with 16 bases between the two germline ends. Per germline, CDR1 SGHAT and CDR2 FQNNGV. The CDR3 totals 15 residues. CDR3 DNA: TGTGCCAGCAGCTTAGTAGCCGGCCATGAGGGTGAAGCTTTCTTT. Its protein is CASSLVAGHEGEAFF. Full variable domain (missing parts from reference TRBV11-2 and TRBJ1-1): EAGVAQSPRYKIIEKRQSVAFWCNPISGHATLYWYQQILGQGPKLLIQFQNNGVVDDSQLPKDRFSAERLKGVDSTLKIQPAKLEDSAVYLCASSLVAGHEGEAFFGQGTRLTVV.

V usage is TRBV28 and J usage is TRBJ1-2, with 8 bases lining up with TRBD1. CDR3 length: 14 residues. Unmatched junction bases numbered 11, after V lost 10 bases and J lost 4 bases. Germline CDR1 MDHEN, CDR2 SYDVKM. CDR3 region: CATPRAGGSYGYTF. The CDR3 bases are TGTGCCACCCCCCGGGCAGGGGGCTCCTATGGCTACACCTTC.

The chain links TRBV6-6 to TRBJ1-2; D possibly corresponds to TRBD1 (5 bases). Germline CDR1 reads MNHNY; CDR2 reads SVGAGI (reference sequence). This CDR3 contains 15 residues. Trimming cost V 7 bases and J 2 bases, with 17 bases left between them. CDR3 sequence (DNA): TGTGCCAGCACAGGACGGGGGATACCCAACTATGGCTACACCTTC. Amino acids: CASTGRGIPNYGYTF.

V is TRBV27 and J is TRBJ2-7; either TRBD1 or TRBD2 may fit D (5 bases each). CDR1 MNHEY and CDR2 SMNVEV come from the germline V gene (reference sequence). V dropped 7 bases and J dropped 2 bases, with 18 bases sitting between them. The CDR3 is 15 residues long. The CDR3 coding sequence is TGTGCCAGCACTCGTGGGGGTGGGGGTACCTACGAGCAGTACTTC. Encoded protein: CASTRGGGGTYEQYF.

The V call is TRBV9, the J call TRBJ2-3; D may correspond to TRBD1 or TRBD2 (6 bases each). Trimming cost V 4 bases and J 2 bases, with 17 bases left between them. Germline values: CDR1 SGDLS, CDR2 YYNGEE. This CDR3 contains 16 residues. The CDR3 sequence: CASSPQRGRNTDTQYF. Here the CDR3 DNA reads TGTGCCAGCAGCCCACAGAGGGGGAGGAACACAGATACGCAGTATTTT.

V and J are TRBV5-1 and TRBJ2-1, with 11 positions matching TRBD1. J lost 6 bases, V lost 8 bases, and 7 bases had no gene match. The germline CDR1 and CDR2 sequences are SGHRS and YFSETQ. The CDR3 is 14 residues long. The CDR3 reads CASRAGTGGNEQFF. CDR3 nucleotide sequence: TGCGCCAGTCGAGCCGGGACAGGGGGCAATGAGCAGTTCTTC.